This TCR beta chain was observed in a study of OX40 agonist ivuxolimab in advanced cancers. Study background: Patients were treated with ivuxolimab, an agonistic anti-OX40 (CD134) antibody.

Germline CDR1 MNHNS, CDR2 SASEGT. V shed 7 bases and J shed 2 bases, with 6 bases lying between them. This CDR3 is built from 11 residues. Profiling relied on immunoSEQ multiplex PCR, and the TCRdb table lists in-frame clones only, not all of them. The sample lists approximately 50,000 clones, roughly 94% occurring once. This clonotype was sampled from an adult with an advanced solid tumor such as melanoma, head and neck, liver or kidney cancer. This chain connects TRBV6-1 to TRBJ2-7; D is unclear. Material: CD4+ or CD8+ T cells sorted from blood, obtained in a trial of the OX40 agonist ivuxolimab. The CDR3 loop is CASTGAYEQYF. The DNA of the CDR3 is TGTGCCAGCACGGGTGCCTACGAGCAGTACTTC.